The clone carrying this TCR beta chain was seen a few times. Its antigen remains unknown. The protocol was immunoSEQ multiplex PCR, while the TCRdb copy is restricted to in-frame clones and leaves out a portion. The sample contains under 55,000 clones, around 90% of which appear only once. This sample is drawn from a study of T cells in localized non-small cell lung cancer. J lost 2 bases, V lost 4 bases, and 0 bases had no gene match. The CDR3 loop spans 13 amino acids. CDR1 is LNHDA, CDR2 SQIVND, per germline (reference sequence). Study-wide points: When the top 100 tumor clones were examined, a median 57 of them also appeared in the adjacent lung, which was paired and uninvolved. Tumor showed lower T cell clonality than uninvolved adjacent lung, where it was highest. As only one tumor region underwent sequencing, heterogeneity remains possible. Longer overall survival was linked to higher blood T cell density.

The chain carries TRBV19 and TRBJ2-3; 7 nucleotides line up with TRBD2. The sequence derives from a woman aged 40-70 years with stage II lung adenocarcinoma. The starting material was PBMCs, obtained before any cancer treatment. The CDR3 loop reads CASSRDYTDTQYF. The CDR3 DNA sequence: TGTGCCAGTAGTAGGGACTACACAGATACGCAGTATTTT.